This T cell receptor (beta chain) came from a study of blood T cell repertoires in COVID-19. Only in-frame clones appear in the TCRdb table, and some are missing; sequencing was by immunoSEQ multiplex PCR. This sample has approximately 100,000 clones; around 92% occur once, and the top ten carry approximately 5.7%. The germline V gene encodes CDR1 SGHKS and CDR2 YYEKEE (reference sequence). V lost 0 bases, J lost 9 bases, and 10 bases lay in between. The CDR3 contains 13 residues. This receptor was obtained from a man in his fifties with active COVID-19. Sequencing input: peripheral blood. V and J are TRBV5-5 and TRBJ2-1; the D gene is possibly TRBD2 (6 bases). The CDR3 sequence: CASSLVNGGEQFF. The CDR3, as DNA: TGTGCCAGCAGCTTGGTGAACGGGGGTGAGCAGTTCTTC.